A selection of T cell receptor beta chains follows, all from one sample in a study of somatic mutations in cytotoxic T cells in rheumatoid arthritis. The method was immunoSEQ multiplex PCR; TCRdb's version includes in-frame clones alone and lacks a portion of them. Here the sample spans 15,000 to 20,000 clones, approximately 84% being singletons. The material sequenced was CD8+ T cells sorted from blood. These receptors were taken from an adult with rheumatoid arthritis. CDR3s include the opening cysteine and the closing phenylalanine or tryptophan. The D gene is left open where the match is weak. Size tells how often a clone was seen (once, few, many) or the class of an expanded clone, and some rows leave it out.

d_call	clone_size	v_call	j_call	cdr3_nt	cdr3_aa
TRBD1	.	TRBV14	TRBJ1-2	TGTGCCAGCAGCCAAGGGGCCAGGGGGCCCTATGGCTACACCTTC	CASSQGARGPYGYTF
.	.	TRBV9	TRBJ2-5	TGTGCCAGCAGCGTTTCAGGAGCCGCACAAGAGACCCAGTACTTC	CASSVSGAAQETQYF
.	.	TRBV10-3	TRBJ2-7	TGTGCCATCAGTGATTTTGGAGGGATCGGGGAGCAGTACTTC	CAISDFGGIGEQYF
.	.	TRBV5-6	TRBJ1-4	TGTGCCAGCAGCGGCTCAATTGGGGCTCCACGGATTAATGAAAAACTGTTTTTT	CASSGSIGAPRINEKLFF
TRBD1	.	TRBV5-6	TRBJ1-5	TGTGCCAGCAGCTTGTACGGCAGGGGGAGACTAGGGAATCAGCCCCAGCATTTT	CASSLYGRGRLGNQPQHF
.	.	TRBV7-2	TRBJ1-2	TGTGCCAGCAGCTTAGTGTTGTCGGGAAGGGAGGGGGGCTACACCTTC	CASSLVLSGREGGYTF
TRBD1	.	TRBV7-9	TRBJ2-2	TGTGCCAGCAGTGACGACAGGGCCGGGGAGCTGTTTTTT	CASSDDRAGELFF
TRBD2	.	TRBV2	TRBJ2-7	TGTGCCAGCACAGCGGGGGGTTACGAGCAGTACTTC	CASTAGGYEQYF
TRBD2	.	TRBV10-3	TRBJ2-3	TGTGCCATCAGTGAGGAGATAGCGGGGGGCCCTAGCACAGATACGCAGTATTTT	CAISEEIAGGPSTDTQYF
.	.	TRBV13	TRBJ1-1	TGTGCCAGCAGCTTGAGTGTGCGGGTAATGAACACTGAAGCTTTCTTT	CASSLSVRVMNTEAFF
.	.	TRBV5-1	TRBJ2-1	TGCGCCAGCAGCTTGAAGGGCACAGAAAGCTCCTACAATGAGCAGTTCTTC	CASSLKGTESSYNEQFF
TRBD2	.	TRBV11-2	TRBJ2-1	TGTGCCAGCAGCCCCGGACTAGCGGGGCTTAACAATGAGCAGTTCTTC	CASSPGLAGLNNEQFF
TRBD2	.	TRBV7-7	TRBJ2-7	TGTGCCAGCAGCTTAGGAAGCGGGGGGGCGTACGAGCAGTACTTC	CASSLGSGGAYEQYF
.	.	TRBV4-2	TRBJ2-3	TGTGCCAGCAGCCTCAGTAAAAGCACAGATACGCAGTATTTT	CASSLSKSTDTQYF
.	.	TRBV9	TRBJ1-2	TGTGCCAGCAGCCCCGAGGACAGACTTCCCTATGGCTACACCTTC	CASSPEDRLPYGYTF
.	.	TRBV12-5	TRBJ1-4	TGTGCTAGTGGTGCAAACAGGGCTACTAATGAAAAACTGTTTTTT	CASGANRATNEKLFF
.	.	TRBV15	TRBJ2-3	TGTGCCACCTCTCCGGGAGATACAAACACAGATACGCAGTATTTT	CATSPGDTNTDTQYF
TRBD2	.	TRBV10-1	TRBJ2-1	TGCGCCAGCAGTGATGGGGGGGGATACAATGAGCAGTTCTTC	CASSDGGGYNEQFF
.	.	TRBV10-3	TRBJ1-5	TGTGCCATCAGCGAGATGGCCGTCGGATTGGGGGTAAGAGGGCCCAATCAGCCCCAGCATTTT	CAISEMAVGLGVRGPNQPQHF
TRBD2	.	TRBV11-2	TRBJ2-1	TGTGCCAGCAGCTTTGGCGGGGGGGCTTATTATGAGCAGTTCTTC	CASSFGGGAYYEQFF
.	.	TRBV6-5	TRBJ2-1	TGTGCCAGCAGCGGGGAGGGGGTTGCCTACAATGAGCAGTTCTTC	CASSGEGVAYNEQFF
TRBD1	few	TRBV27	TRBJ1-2	TGTGCCAGCAGTTTACCCTTTCGGGACAGCCGATTTAACTATGGCTACACCTTC	CASSLPFRDSRFNYGYTF
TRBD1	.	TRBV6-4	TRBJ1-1	TGTGCCAGCCTCAGGGGGGACGACATCAACACTGAAGCTTTCTTT	CASLRGDDINTEAFF
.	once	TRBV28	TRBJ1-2	TGTGCCAGCAGTTGGGCGGGTGACTATGGCTACACCTTC	CASSWAGDYGYTF
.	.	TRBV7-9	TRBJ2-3	TGTGCCAGCAGCTTAGGGTCTACAGATACGCAGTATTTT	CASSLGSTDTQYF
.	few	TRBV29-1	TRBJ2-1	TGCAGCGTTGTGGGCAGGAGCGATGAGCAGTTCTTC	CSVVGRSDEQFF
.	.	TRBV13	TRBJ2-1	TGTGCCAGCAGCTCGTCGGGGAATGAGCAGTTCTTC	CASSSSGNEQFF
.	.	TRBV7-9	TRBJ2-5	TGTGCCAGCAGCAGGGGAATCCAAGAGACCCAGTACTTC	CASSRGIQETQYF
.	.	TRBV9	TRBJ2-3	TGTGCCAGCAGCGTAGGAGGGGGGGGAACAGATACGCAGTATTTT	CASSVGGGGTDTQYF
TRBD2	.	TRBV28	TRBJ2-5	TGTGCCAGCAGTCGGCGGGGGGGCGGGGAGACCCAGTACTTC	CASSRRGGGETQYF
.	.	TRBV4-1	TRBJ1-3	TGCGCCAGCAGCCAACCTAGCCAGGGCCCTAACTCTGGAAACACCATATATTTT	CASSQPSQGPNSGNTIYF
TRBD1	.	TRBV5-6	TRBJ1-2	TGTGCCAGCAGCTTGCGGGAGGGGGCGCGATATGGCTACACCTTC	CASSLREGARYGYTF
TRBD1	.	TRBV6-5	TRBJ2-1	TGTGCCAGCAGTTCGGACAGGGATGGGTCCAGTGAGCAGTTCTTC	CASSSDRDGSSEQFF
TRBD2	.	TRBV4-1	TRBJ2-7	TGCGCCAGCAGCCAAGATCGACTAGCGGGGGGTCTTGCCTACGAGCAGTACTTC	CASSQDRLAGGLAYEQYF
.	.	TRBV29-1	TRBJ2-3	TGCAGCGTTGAAGATGATGGCGGGAGCACAGATACGCAGTATTTT	CSVEDDGGSTDTQYF
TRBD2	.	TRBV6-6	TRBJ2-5	TGTGCCACCCGGGGACTAGCGGAAACTAACAAAGAGACCCAGTACTTC	CATRGLAETNKETQYF
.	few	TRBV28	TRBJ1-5	TGTGCCAGCAGCGGGGCGGCAGCTATTAATCAGCCCCAGCATTTT	CASSGAAAINQPQHF
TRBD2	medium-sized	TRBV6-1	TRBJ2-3	TGTGCCGGGGCAGCGGGGGGGCCTACAGATACGCAGTATTTT	CAGAAGGPTDTQYF
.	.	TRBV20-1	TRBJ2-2	TGCAGTGCCACGGGGGATGGGGAGCTGTTTTTT	CSATGDGELFF
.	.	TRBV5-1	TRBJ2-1	TGCGCCAGCAGCTTCCACAATGAGCAGTTCTTC	CASSFHNEQFF
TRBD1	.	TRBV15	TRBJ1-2	TGTGCCACCAGCAGAGAAGGGACAGGGGGCCATGGCTACACCTTC	CATSREGTGGHGYTF